The TCR beta chain described here comes from a study of blood T cells in healthy people across ages. Study-level background: Capture by template switching was about one barcoded beta molecule per two T cells. Whole-study findings and limits: The recorded TCR beta diversity per million T cells decreased in a roughly linear manner with age.

Germline V gene sequence: CDR1 DFQATT, CDR2 SNEGSKA (reference sequence). The CDR3 spans 16 residues. The second PCR ran about 6 to 11 cycles with a sample-barcoded 5' primer and J-beta primers. Every cDNA molecule bore a tag from a template-switch adaptor containing 12 random nucleotides. Sequencing yielded, for each sample, at least 2.5 million paired-end reads carrying CDR3. TCRdb analysed the 5' RACE reads with MiXCR anew, one entry per CDR3 protein. This sample carries about 1.8 million distinct CDR3 sequences, around half of them seen once, and the ten largest clones take more than 2%. Concerning this clonotype: Antigen: not known.

This TCR derives from a woman aged 40 to 49 in good health. The sequenced material came from blood. The V call is TRBV20-1, the J call TRBJ2-7; 15 nucleotides match TRBD2. The J call may be mistaken, given a closer DNA end match to TRBJ2-5. CDR3 nucleotides: TGCAGTGCTAGTCGCGGACTAGCGGGGGGGCTTGAGACCCAGTACTTC. Encoded protein: CSASRGLAGGLETQYF.